These T cell receptor beta chains were read from a single sample in a study of CD8 T cells in Susac syndrome. Each CDR3 protein is one row after TCRdb ran MiXCR on the immunoSEQ multiplex PCR reads. The profile shows 250,000 to 300,000 distinct CDR3 sequences, 85% of them singletons. The material sequenced was CD8+ T cells from PBMCs. The source of these receptors is a human donor with multiple sclerosis. Each CDR3 is given with its conserved first and last residue. The D gene is left open where the match is weak. Expanded clones are given a class, and other clones once, few, many or no size at all.

V gene	clone size	J gene	D gene	CDR3 length	CDR3 DNA	CDR3 protein
TRBV10-3	once	TRBJ2-2	NA	16	TGTGCCATCAGTGAGGGTCAACGGCTAAGAGGCGGGGAGCTGTTTTTT	CAISEGQRLRGGELFF
TRBV7-9	NA	TRBJ2-2	NA	17	TGTGCCAGCAGCTTAGCGCGAGGAGGGTGGCACACCGGGGAGCTGTTTTTT	CASSLARGGWHTGELFF
TRBV28	once	TRBJ2-6	NA	13	TGTGCCAGCAATGTGCCTGGGGCCAACGTCCTGACTTTC	CASNVPGANVLTF
TRBV27	NA	TRBJ2-5	TRBD1	15	TGTGCCAGCAGTCCTAGGGGGCCTTCCCAAGAGACCCAGTACTTC	CASSPRGPSQETQYF
TRBV5-6	NA	TRBJ1-2	NA	12	TGTGCCAGCAGCTTGGAGTATGGTGGCTACACCTTC	CASSLEYGGYTF
TRBV30	NA	TRBJ2-5	TRBD2	16	TGTGCCTGGAGTGGGCTAGCGGGAGTCACCCAAGAGACCCAGTACTTC	CAWSGLAGVTQETQYF
TRBV11-2	NA	TRBJ2-7	TRBD1	15	TGTGCCAGCAGCTACCGGGACAGGTCCTCCTACGAGCAGTACTTC	CASSYRDRSSYEQYF
TRBV7-2	NA	TRBJ2-3	NA	17	TGTGCCAGCAGCTTAATGAGGAGAGGCCCACACACAGATACGCAGTATTTT	CASSLMRRGPHTDTQYF
TRBV7-9	NA	TRBJ1-1	NA	10	TGTGCCAGCAGCTTAGTAGGAGCTTTCTTT	CASSLVGAFF
TRBV14	once	TRBJ2-3	TRBD1	14	TGTGCCAGCAGCCCCGGACAGGGGAGGGATACGCAGTATTTT	CASSPGQGRDTQYF
TRBV11-2	NA	TRBJ2-5	NA	10	TGTGCCAGCAGCTCCCAGACCCAGTACTTC	CASSSQTQYF
TRBV5-1	NA	TRBJ2-5	NA	14	TGCGCCAGCAGTACCCGACGGCCCCATGAGACCCAGTACTTC	CASSTRRPHETQYF
TRBV20-1	NA	TRBJ2-7	TRBD2	14	TGCAGTGCTAGAAGCCTAGCGGGTCGCTACGAGCAGTACTTC	CSARSLAGRYEQYF
TRBV5-6	NA	TRBJ2-1	NA	14	TGTGCCTTTAGGGACTCCGCCTCCTACAATGAGCAGTTCTTC	CAFRDSASYNEQFF
TRBV4-1	NA	TRBJ1-2	TRBD1	17	TGCGCCAGCAGCCAACAGATGACAGGGGGCCCCGACTATGGCTACACCTTC	CASSQQMTGGPDYGYTF
TRBV4-2	NA	TRBJ1-5	TRBD1	17	TGTGCCAGCTCACCCGGGACAGGGTCATATAGCAATCAGCCCCAGCATTTT	CASSPGTGSYSNQPQHF
TRBV15	NA	TRBJ2-7	TRBD2	16	TGTGCCACCAGCAGAGATCGGGGGACTAGCGCGTACGAGCAGTACTTC	CATSRDRGTSAYEQYF
TRBV28	NA	TRBJ2-3	TRBD2	16	TGTGCCAGCAGTCCCGTAGCGGGAGATAGCTCAGATACGCAGTATTTT	CASSPVAGDSSDTQYF
TRBV28	NA	TRBJ1-6	NA	15	TGTGCCAGCGGGGCTTGGGGGTCTAGGTCCTCACCCCTCCACTTT	CASGAWGSRSSPLHF
TRBV30	NA	TRBJ2-5	NA	20	TGTGCCTGGAGTCAGCTGGCCCGGGGCCGGGGAGCTGTAGACCAAGAGACCCAGTACTTC	CAWSQLARGRGAVDQETQYF
TRBV9	NA	TRBJ2-1	NA	15	TGTGCCAGCAGCGAAGGCAGAACCGATAAGCATGAGCAGTTCTTC	CASSEGRTDKHEQFF
TRBV27	NA	TRBJ2-5	NA	11	TGTGCCAGCACTTCCGAGGGGACCCAGTACTTC	CASTSEGTQYF
TRBV9	NA	TRBJ2-7	TRBD2	16	TGTGCCAGCAGCGCCCCTTTAACGGGAGGTTCCTACGAGCAGTACTTC	CASSAPLTGGSYEQYF
TRBV20-1	NA	TRBJ1-1	NA	15	TGCAGTGCTAGAGACCCGACGGCCCCAGGCACTGAAGCTTTCTTT	CSARDPTAPGTEAFF
TRBV6-1	NA	TRBJ1-1	NA	13	TGTGCCAGCACATCGCGGGAAGGGAGTGAAGCTTTCTTT	CASTSREGSEAFF
TRBV7-9	NA	TRBJ1-4	NA	16	TGTGCCAGCAGCTTAAACCCCGACAGCGATAATGAAAAACTGTTTTTT	CASSLNPDSDNEKLFF
TRBV19	NA	TRBJ2-3	TRBD2	17	TGTGCCAGTAGTCGACTAGCGGTCCCCCCTAGCACAGATACGCAGTATTTT	CASSRLAVPPSTDTQYF
TRBV19	NA	TRBJ2-3	NA	22	NA	CASSRRQTDGTSSPLAQIRSIF
TRBV18	NA	TRBJ1-1	TRBD1	15	TGTGCCAGCTCACCACCGGGACAGGAGAACACTGAAGCTTTCTTT	CASSPPGQENTEAFF
TRBV3-1	NA	TRBJ1-4	NA	17	TGTGCCAGCAGCCAATTTATTCGGACGGATACTAATGAAAAACTGTTTTTT	CASSQFIRTDTNEKLFF
TRBV2	NA	TRBJ1-4	NA	14	TGTGCCAGCAGTGAATGGGGGGCGCCTGAAAAACTGTTTTTT	CASSEWGAPEKLFF
TRBV6-1	few	TRBJ2-7	NA	13	TGTGCCAGCAATGACGCGGAATACTACGAGCAGTACTTC	CASNDAEYYEQYF
TRBV2	NA	TRBJ1-1	NA	15	TGTGCCAGCAGTGAAGGGTGGGGCCTGAACACTGAAGCTTTCTTT	CASSEGWGLNTEAFF
TRBV6-1	NA	TRBJ2-1	TRBD2	14	TGTGCCAGCAGTGTTATAGCGGGAGAAAATGAGCAGTTCTTC	CASSVIAGENEQFF
TRBV28	NA	TRBJ2-2	NA	13	TGTGCCAGCAGTCCCAATGTGCCCGGGGAGCTGTTTTTT	CASSPNVPGELFF
TRBV27	few	TRBJ1-1	NA	14	TGTGCCAGCAGTCTCGGGCTCTTGAACACTGAAGCTTTCTTT	CASSLGLLNTEAFF
TRBV3-1	NA	TRBJ2-5	TRBD1	15	TGTGCCAGCAGCCTGGACAGGGAGGACCAAGAGACCCAGTACTTC	CASSLDREDQETQYF
TRBV12-3/TRBV12-4	NA	TRBJ2-3	NA	16	TGTGCCAGCAGTTTAGTAGACGGGACCCTGGGAGATACGCAGTATTTT	CASSLVDGTLGDTQYF
TRBV9	few	TRBJ2-7	NA	14	TGTGCCAGCAGTCCAGGACAGACTCCCTACGAGCAGTACTTC	CASSPGQTPYEQYF
TRBV29-1	NA	TRBJ1-3	NA	15	TGCAGCGTTTTGGACCCAAGCAGCTCTGGAAACACCATATATTTT	CSVLDPSSSGNTIYF
TRBV27	once	TRBJ1-5	TRBD1	16	TGTGCCAGCAGTCCCTCACAGGGGGAAAGCAATCAGCCCCAGCATTTT	CASSPSQGESNQPQHF
TRBV27	few	TRBJ2-7	NA	13	TGTGCCAGCTCTCCGGGCGGCTTCTACGAGCAGTACTTC	CASSPGGFYEQYF
TRBV7-2	NA	TRBJ1-5	NA	16	TGTGCCAGCAGGGGTCTCGATTGGGGTAGCAATCAGCCCCAGCATTTT	CASRGLDWGSNQPQHF
TRBV10-3	NA	TRBJ1-5	TRBD1	14	TGTGCCATCAGCGAGACAGGGGAAAGTCAGCCCCAGCATTTT	CAISETGESQPQHF
TRBV3-1	NA	TRBJ2-1	TRBD2	15	TGTGCCAGCAGCTTTGATCGGGAGGGCCACTATGAGCAGTTCTTC	CASSFDREGHYEQFF
TRBV14	NA	TRBJ2-1	NA	16	TGTGCCAGCAGCGACCCACGGGAGAGCTCCTACAATGAGCAGTTCTTC	CASSDPRESSYNEQFF
TRBV2	once	TRBJ2-5	NA	17	TGTGCCAGCAGTGAAGAGGTCCCGGACCCAAACCAAGAGACCCAGTACTTC	CASSEEVPDPNQETQYF
TRBV4-1	NA	TRBJ1-5	NA	15	TGCGCCAGCAGCCAATCCGGGAATAGCAATCAGCCCCAGCATTTT	CASSQSGNSNQPQHF
TRBV7-9	NA	TRBJ2-5	TRBD2	17	TGTGCCAGCAGCTTATCCCTAGCGGGAGTTGGGGGAGAGACCCAGTACTTC	CASSLSLAGVGGETQYF
TRBV5-4	NA	TRBJ1-1	TRBD1	15	TGTGCCAGCAGCTTGATCGACAGGGGGCATTCGGAAGCTTTCTTT	CASSLIDRGHSEAFF
TRBV27	NA	TRBJ2-1	TRBD2	15	TGTGCCAGCCGTATAGCGGGAGGGTCCTACAATGAGCAGTTCTTC	CASRIAGGSYNEQFF
TRBV20-1	NA	TRBJ2-7	TRBD1	11	TGCAGTGCTTCCCGGGACAGGGATCGTTCCTTC	CSASRDRDRSF
TRBV2	NA	TRBJ2-7	NA	11	TGTGCCAGCAATGGGGGGGCCGAGCAGTACTTC	CASNGGAEQYF
TRBV13	NA	TRBJ1-6	NA	16	TGTGCCAGCAGCCGGAGTCAGAGCTCCTATAATTCACCCCTCCACTTT	CASSRSQSSYNSPLHF